These T cell receptor beta chains were read from a single sample in a study of metastatic and nonmetastatic thyroid tumors. With MiXCR, TCRdb reprocessed the PCR reads. The profile shows 39,000 or so clones, approximately 44% of them singletons. Material: tumor tissue. The receptors derive from a male donor with papillary thyroid cancer or a benign thyroid nodule (not recorded which). Some clones in this sample may be carry-over from other donors' samples. CDR3s leave out the opening cysteine and the closing phenylalanine or tryptophan. Rows may omit the clone size; those that give it use once, few, many or a size class.

abundance	j_gene	v_gene	CDR3aa
few	TRBJ2-7	TRBV6-1	ASSDRDYEQY
-	TRBJ2-7	TRBV20-1	SAPPAGFAYEQY
-	TRBJ2-2	TRBV19	ASSTSRVGVGELF
few	TRBJ1-6	TRBV6-1	ASRGGDNSPLH
-	TRBJ1-5	TRBV19	ATADRFDQPQH
-	TRBJ2-3	TRBV13	ASRTRQERTDTQY
medium-sized	TRBJ2-5	TRBV2	ASSDDRGRGETQY
-	TRBJ2-7	TRBV7-2	ASSLRLVYEQY
-	TRBJ1-6	TRBV5-1	ASSLGGVGNSPLH
-	TRBJ1-1	TRBV6-1	ASRTTGEGTEAF
-	TRBJ2-4	TRBV4-2	ASSQWASGRIAKNIQY
-	TRBJ2-3	TRBV28	ASSLTARRLTDTQY
few	TRBJ1-2	TRBV5-6	ASSLIRALNGYT
-	TRBJ1-6	TRBV14	ASSFSSGSPLH
-	TRBJ1-2	TRBV11-1	ASSPPLPGQGGGYT
-	TRBJ1-3	TRBV2	ASGQGANSGNTIY
few	TRBJ2-7	TRBV30	AWTPLDDSYEQY
few	TRBJ2-7	TRBV6-6	ASSYYGSYEQY
-	TRBJ2-7	TRBV20-1	SARREIVRREQY
few	TRBJ1-2	TRBV20-1	SAPWRDGYGYT
-	TRBJ2-7	TRBV28	ASTNSPYEQY
once	TRBJ2-7	TRBV5-6	ASSLGAMSYEQY
-	TRBJ2-3	TRBV11-3	ASSPPTGDTQY
few	TRBJ2-2	TRBV10-2	ASEAYGNTGELF
-	TRBJ1-1	TRBV30	AGLLNTEAF
medium-sized	TRBJ2-1	TRBV27	ASSLYGYNEQF
-	TRBJ1-2	TRBV20-1	SARAHRGNYGYT
-	TRBJ1-5	TRBV12-3/TRBV12-4	ASRGSQAKNQPQH
-	TRBJ1-6	TRBV6-1	ASRSADGYSPLH
-	TRBJ1-6	TRBV3-1	ASSRLNRNSPLH
-	TRBJ2-2	TRBV5-1	ASSLELAGAFGELF
-	TRBJ1-5	TRBV6-1	ASSPLWGARQPQH
-	TRBJ1-4	TRBV18	ASSPRQGSTPV
-	TRBJ2-3	TRBV4-1	ASSPIAGDLNTDTQY
-	TRBJ1-3	TRBV5-8	ASSFGTTGNTIY
many	TRBJ2-3	TRBV14	ASSRLPQGSRTDTQY
few	TRBJ2-1	TRBV6-5	ASSYSNEQF
-	TRBJ1-2	TRBV11-2	ASSLEGAANYGYT
few	TRBJ2-2	TRBV4-1	ASSQRADSGSGELF
-	TRBJ2-1	TRBV11-2	ASSQGGAVSYNEQF
-	TRBJ1-1	TRBV20-1	SATTGIYTEAF
once	TRBJ1-1	TRBV18	ASSPLGAISVTEAF
-	TRBJ1-3	TRBV5-4	ASTGPGDTIY
once	TRBJ2-7	TRBV20-1	SASGGDSSYEQY
-	TRBJ2-1	TRBV7-3	ASSLRGQGAIVSYNEQF
-	TRBJ2-1	TRBV5-1	ASSLETSGYNEQF
medium-sized	TRBJ2-5	TRBV12-3/TRBV12-4	ASSFRGPQETQY
-	TRBJ2-7	TRBV7-9	ASRGAGPIYEQY
-	TRBJ1-5	TRBV2	ASSEYYQGGNQPQH
-	TRBJ2-7	TRBV6-9	ASSFLWSEQY
-	TRBJ1-6	TRBV11-2	ASSLQGTGYNSPLH
-	TRBJ2-2	TRBV5-8	ASSLDGGELF